The source of this T cell receptor (beta chain) is a study of OX40 agonist ivuxolimab in advanced cancers. The V end lost 5 bases, the J end lost 4 bases, and 18 bases lay between the germline ends. The CDR3 is 15 residues long. The V gene's germline CDR1 is SGHDT and CDR2 YYEEEE. Study outcomes and limitations: What antigens the expanded peripheral T cells recognized was never established. Among the lowest peripheral clonal expansion occurred in 0.1-3.0 mg/kg partial responders.

With autoimmune disease history or systemic immunosuppression, patients were excluded. Baseline, cycle 4 day 1, and cycle 7 day 1 were the blood sampling points. Comments on this clone: What it binds is not known.

Clones were read by immunoSEQ multiplex PCR, and TCRdb kept only the in-frame ones, dropping some. The table records 70,000 or so clones, more than 85% of them present only once. The gene calls are TRBV5-6 and TRBJ1-2, with a weak D call TRBD1 (5 bases). The specimen was CD4+ or CD8+ T cells sorted from blood, collected in a trial of the OX40 agonist ivuxolimab. The TCR originated in an adult with an advanced solid tumor such as melanoma, head and neck, liver or kidney cancer. The CDR3 here is CASSWGRAPPYGYTF. CDR3 DNA: TGTGCCAGCAGTTGGGGACGGGCTCCACCCTATGGCTACACCTTC.